This T cell receptor beta chain was documented in a study of blood T cell repertoires in COVID-19. About the study: Samples representing acute and convalescent COVID-19 were sourced from the United States, Italy and Spain. PBMCs, B-cell-depleted T cells, or T cells provided the cDNA or gDNA that made up the material.

Original handling: Cell counts per sample came from amplifying reference gene primers. Method: immunoSEQ multiplex PCR; TCRdb's copy keeps in-frame clones and lacks some. V, J and clone size were drawn from that table, and D and trimming were deduced from the DNA. This table has around 150,000 clones, under 95% appearing once. J gave up 1 base and V 5 bases, and 7 bases lay outside the gene matches. Per germline, CDR1 SEHNR and CDR2 FQNEAQ (reference sequence). This CDR3 comprises 15 residues. V usage is TRBV7-9 and J usage is TRBJ1-1, with 7 bases that match TRBD1. This receptor was taken from a man aged 60 to 69 with active or convalescent COVID-19. The specimen sequenced was peripheral blood. CDR3 region: CASSKSGQWNTEAFF. DNA for the CDR3: TGTGCCAGCAGCAAGTCGGGACAGTGGAACACTGAAGCTTTCTTT.